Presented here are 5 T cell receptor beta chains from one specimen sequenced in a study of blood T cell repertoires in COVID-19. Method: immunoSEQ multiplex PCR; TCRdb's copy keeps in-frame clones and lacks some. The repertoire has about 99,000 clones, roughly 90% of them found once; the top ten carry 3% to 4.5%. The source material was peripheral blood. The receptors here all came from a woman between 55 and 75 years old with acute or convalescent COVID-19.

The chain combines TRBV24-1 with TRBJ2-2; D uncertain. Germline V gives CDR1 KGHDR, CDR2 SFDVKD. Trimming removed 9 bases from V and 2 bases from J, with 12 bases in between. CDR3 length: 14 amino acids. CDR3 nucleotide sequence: TGTGCCACCCTAGATGATGCTAACACCGGGGAGCTGTTTTTT. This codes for CATLDDANTGELFF.

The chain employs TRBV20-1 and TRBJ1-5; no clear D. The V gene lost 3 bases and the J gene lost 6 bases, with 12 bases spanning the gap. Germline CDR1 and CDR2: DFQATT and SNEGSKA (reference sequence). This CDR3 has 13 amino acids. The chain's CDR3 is CSASGGNGQPQHF. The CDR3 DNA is TGCAGTGCTAGTGGCGGGAATGGTCAGCCCCAGCATTTT.

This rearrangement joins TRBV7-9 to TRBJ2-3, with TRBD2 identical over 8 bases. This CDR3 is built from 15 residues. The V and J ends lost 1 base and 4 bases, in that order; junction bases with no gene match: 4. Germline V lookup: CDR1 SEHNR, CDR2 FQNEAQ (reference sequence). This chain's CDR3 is CASSLEAGVADTQYF. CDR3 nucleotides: TGTGCCAGCAGCTTAGAAGCGGGAGTGGCAGATACGCAGTATTTT.

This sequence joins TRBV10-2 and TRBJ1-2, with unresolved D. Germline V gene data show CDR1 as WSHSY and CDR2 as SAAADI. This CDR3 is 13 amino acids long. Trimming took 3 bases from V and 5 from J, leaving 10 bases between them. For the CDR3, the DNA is TGCGCCAGCAGTGAAGTACCGGGATATGGCTACACCTTC. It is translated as CASSEVPGYGYTF.

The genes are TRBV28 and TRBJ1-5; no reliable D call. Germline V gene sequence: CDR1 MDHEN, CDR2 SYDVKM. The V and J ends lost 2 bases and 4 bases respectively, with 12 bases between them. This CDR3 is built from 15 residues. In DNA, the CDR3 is TGTGCCAGCAGTTTAGAGGGCGCTGCAAATCAGCCCCAGCATTTT. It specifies CASSLEGAANQPQHF.